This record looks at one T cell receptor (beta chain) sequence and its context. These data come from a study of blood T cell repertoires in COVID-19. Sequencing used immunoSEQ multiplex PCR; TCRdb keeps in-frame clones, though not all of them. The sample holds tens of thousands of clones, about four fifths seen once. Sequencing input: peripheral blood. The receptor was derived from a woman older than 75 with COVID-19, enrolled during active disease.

DNA of the CDR3: TGTGCCAGCAGCATAGCGGGACCACTCACAGATACGCAGTATTTT. As protein: CASSIAGPLTDTQYF. This sequence joins TRBV5-4 and TRBJ2-3, with 8 positions matching TRBD2. Germline CDR1 SGHNT, CDR2 YYREEE (reference sequence). The ends lost 4 bases at V and 2 bases at J; junction bases unmatched: 6. This CDR3 spans 15 amino acids.